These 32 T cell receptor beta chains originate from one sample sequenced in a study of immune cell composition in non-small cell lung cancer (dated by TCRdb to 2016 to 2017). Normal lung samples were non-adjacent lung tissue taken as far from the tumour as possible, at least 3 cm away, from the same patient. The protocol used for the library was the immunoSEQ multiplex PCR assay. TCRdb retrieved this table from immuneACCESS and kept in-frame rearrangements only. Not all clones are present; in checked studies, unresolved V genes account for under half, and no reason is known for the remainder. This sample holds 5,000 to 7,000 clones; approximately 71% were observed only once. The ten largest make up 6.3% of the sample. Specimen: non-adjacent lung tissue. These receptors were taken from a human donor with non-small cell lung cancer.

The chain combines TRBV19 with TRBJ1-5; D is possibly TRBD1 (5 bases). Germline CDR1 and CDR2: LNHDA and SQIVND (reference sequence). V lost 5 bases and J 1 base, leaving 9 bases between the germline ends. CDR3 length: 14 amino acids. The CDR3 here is CASSFGGSNQPQHF. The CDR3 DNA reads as TGTGCCAGTAGTTTCGGGGGGAGCAATCAGCCCCAGCATTTT.

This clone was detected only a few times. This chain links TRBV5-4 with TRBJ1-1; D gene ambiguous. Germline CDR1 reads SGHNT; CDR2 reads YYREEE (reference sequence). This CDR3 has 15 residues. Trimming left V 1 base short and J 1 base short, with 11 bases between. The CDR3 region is CASSLRSSGNTEAFF. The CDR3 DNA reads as TGTGCCAGCAGCTTGCGGTCGAGTGGGAACACTGAAGCTTTCTTT.

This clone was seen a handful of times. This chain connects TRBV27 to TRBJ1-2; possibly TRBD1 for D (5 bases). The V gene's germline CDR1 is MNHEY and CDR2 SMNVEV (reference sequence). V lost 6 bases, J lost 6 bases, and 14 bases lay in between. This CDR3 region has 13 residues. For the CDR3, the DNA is TGTGCCAGCAGCCAGGACACGCGTCATGGCTACACCTTC. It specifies CASSQDTRHGYTF.

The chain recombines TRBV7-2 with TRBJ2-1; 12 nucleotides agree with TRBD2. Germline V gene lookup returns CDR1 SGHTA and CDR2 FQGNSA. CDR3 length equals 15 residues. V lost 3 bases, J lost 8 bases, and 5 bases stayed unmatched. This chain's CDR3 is CASSFLAGGGYEQFF. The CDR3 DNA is TGTGCCAGCAGCTTTCTAGCGGGGGGGGGATATGAGCAGTTCTTC.

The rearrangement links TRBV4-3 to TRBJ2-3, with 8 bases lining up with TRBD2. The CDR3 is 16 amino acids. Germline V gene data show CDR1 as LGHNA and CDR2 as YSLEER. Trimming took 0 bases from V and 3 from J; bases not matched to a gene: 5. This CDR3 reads CASSQELGGGTDTQYF. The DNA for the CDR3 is TGCGCCAGCAGCCAAGAACTGGGCGGGGGGACAGATACGCAGTATTTT.

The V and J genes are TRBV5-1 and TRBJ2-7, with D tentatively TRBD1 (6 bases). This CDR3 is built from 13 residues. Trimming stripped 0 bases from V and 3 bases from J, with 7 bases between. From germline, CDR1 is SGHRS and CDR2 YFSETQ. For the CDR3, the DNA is TGCGCCAGCAGCTTGGGGACAGACTACGAGCAGTACTTC. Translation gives CASSLGTDYEQYF.

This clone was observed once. In DNA, the CDR3 is TGTGCCAGCAATGGCTGGGGTTCTCAGCGGGAGCCCCTCTACGAGCAGTACTTC. It specifies CASNGWGSQREPLYEQYF. V gene TRBV6-4 combines with J gene TRBJ2-7; TRBD2 matches 8 bases. There are 18 residues in the CDR3. Germline V CDR1 and CDR2: MRHNA, SNTAGT. The V segment lost 7 bases and the J segment 3 bases; nucleotides outside the gene matches: 20.

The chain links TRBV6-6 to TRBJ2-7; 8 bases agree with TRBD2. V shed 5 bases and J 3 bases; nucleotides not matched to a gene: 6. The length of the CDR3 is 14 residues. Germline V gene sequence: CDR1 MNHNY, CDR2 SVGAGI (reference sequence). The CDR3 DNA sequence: TGTGCCAGCAGTATATCCGGGACTAGCTACGAGCAGTACTTC. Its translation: CASSISGTSYEQYF.

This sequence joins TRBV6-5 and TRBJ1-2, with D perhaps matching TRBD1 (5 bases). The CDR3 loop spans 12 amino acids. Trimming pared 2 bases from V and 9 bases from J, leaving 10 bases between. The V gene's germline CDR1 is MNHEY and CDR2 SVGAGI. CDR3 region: CASSYKEGSYTF. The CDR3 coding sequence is TGTGCCAGCAGTTACAAGGAGGGGAGCTACACCTTC.

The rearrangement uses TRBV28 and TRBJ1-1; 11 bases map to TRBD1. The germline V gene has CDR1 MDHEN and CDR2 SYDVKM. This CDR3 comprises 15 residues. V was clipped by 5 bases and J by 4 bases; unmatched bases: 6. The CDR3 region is CASSPRDRGTTEAFF. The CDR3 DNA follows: TGTGCCAGCAGTCCCCGGGACAGGGGGACCACTGAAGCTTTCTTT. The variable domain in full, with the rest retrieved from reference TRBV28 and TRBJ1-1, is DVKVTQSSRYLVKRTGEKVFLECVQDMDHENMFWYRQDPGLGLRLIYFSYDVKMKEKGDIPEGYSVSREKKERFSLILESASTNQTSMYLCASSPRDRGTTEAFFGQGTRLTVV.

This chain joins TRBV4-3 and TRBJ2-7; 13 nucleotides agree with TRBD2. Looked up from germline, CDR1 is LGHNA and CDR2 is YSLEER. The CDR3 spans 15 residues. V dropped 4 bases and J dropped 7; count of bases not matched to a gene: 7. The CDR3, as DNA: TGCGCCAGCAGCCCAAGACTAGCGGGGGGTAGGGAGCAGTACTTC. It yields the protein CASSPRLAGGREQYF.

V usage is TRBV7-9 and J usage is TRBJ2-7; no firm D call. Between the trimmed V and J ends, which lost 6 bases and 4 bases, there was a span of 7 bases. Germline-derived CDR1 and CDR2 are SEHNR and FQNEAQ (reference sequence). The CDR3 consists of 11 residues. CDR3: CASSSLYEQYF. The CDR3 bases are TGTGCCAGCAGTTCTCTATACGAGCAGTACTTC.

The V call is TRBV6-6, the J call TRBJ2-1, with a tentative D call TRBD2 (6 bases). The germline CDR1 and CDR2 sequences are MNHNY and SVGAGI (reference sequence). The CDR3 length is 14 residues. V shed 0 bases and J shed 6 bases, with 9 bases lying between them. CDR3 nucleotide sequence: TGTGCCAGCAGTTACTCGGAGGGGTTCAATGAGCAGTTCTTC. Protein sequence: CASSYSEGFNEQFF.

CDR3 sequence (DNA): TGTGCCAGCAGCTTAGGACAGGGGCAAGCCTACGAGCAGTACTTC. Its protein product is CASSLGQGQAYEQYF. The rearrangement uses TRBV7-2 and TRBJ2-7; 8 bases are a match to TRBD1. In germline, CDR1 is SGHTA, CDR2 FQGNSA. V shed 1 base, J shed 2 bases, and the junction held 4 bases outside the gene matches. The CDR3 has 15 residues.

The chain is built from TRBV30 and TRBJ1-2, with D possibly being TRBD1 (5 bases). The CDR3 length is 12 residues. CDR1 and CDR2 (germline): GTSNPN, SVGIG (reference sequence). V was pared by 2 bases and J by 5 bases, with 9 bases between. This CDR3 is CAWSPGGYGYTF. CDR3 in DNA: TGTGCCTGGAGTCCCGGGGGATATGGCTACACCTTC. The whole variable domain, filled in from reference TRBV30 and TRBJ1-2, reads SQTIHQWPATLVQPVGSPLSLECTVEGTSNPNLYWYRQAAGRGLQLLFYSVGIGQISSEVPQNLSASRPQDRQFILSSKKLLLSDSGFYLCAWSPGGYGYTFGSGTRLTVV.

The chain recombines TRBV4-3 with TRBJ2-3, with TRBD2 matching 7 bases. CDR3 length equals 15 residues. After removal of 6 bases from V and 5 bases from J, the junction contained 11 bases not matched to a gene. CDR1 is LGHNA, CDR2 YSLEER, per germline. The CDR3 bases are TGCGCCAGCAGTCATACGAGCGGGGATGAAGATACGCAGTATTTT. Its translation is CASSHTSGDEDTQYF.

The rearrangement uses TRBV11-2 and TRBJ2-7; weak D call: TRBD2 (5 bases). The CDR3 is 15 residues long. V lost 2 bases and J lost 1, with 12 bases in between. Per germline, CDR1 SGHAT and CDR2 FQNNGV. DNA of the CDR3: TGTGCCAGCAGCTTAATGGCGGGTACATCCTACGAGCAGTACTTC. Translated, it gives CASSLMAGTSYEQYF.

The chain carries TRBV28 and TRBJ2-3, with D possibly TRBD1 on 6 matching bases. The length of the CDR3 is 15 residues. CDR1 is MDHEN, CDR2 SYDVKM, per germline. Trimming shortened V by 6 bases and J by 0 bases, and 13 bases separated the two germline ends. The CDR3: CASSSTGFSTDTQYF. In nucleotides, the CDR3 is TGTGCCAGCAGCTCCACAGGGTTTAGCACAGATACGCAGTATTTT.

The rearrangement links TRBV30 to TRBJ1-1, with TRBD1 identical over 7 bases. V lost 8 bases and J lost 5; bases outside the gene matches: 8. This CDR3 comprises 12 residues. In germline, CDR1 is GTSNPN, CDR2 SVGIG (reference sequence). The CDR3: CAQEGAGTEAFF. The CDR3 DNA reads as TGTGCCCAGGAGGGGGCGGGGACTGAAGCTTTCTTT.

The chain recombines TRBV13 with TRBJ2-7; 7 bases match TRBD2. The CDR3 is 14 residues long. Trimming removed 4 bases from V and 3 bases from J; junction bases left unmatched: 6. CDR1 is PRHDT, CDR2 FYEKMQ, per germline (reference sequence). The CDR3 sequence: CASSSREGFYEQYF. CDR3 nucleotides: TGTGCCAGCAGCTCAAGGGAGGGGTTCTACGAGCAGTACTTC.

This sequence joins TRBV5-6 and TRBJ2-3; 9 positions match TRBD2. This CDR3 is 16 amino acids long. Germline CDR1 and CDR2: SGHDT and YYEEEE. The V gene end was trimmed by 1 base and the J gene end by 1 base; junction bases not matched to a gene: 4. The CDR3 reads CASSLNSGSRTDTQYF. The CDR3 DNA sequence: TGTGCCAGCAGCTTGAATAGCGGGAGTCGCACAGATACGCAGTATTTT.

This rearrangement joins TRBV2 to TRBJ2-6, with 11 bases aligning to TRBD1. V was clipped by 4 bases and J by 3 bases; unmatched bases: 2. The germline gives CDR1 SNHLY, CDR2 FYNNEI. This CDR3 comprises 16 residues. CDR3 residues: CASSADRGRGANVLTF. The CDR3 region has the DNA TGTGCCAGCAGTGCGGACAGGGGGCGTGGGGCCAACGTCCTGACTTTC.

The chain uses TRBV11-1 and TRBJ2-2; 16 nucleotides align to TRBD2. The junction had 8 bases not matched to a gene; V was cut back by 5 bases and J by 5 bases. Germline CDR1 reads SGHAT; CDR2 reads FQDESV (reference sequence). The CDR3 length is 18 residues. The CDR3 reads CASSRPGLAGGRTGELFF. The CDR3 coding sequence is TGTGCCAGCAGCCGTCCGGGACTAGCGGGAGGGCGAACCGGGGAGCTGTTTTTT. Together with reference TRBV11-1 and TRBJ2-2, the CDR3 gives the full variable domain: EAEVAQSPRYKITEKSQAVAFWCDPISGHATLYWYRQILGQGPELLVQFQDESVVDDSQLPKDRFSAERLKGVDSTLKIQPAELGDSAMYLCASSRPGLAGGRTGELFFGEGSRLTVL.

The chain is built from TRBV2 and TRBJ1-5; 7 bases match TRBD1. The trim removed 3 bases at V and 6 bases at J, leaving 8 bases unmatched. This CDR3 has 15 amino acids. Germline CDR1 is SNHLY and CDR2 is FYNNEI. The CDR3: CASSDSRQGLQPQHF. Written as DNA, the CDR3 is TGTGCCAGCAGTGACTCGAGACAGGGTCTTCAGCCCCAGCATTTT.

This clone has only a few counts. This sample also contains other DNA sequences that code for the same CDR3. The CDR3 protein is CASSHHGSTEAFF. The DNA for the CDR3 is TGTGCCAGCAGCCATCATGGGAGCACTGAAGCTTTCTTT. This chain joins TRBV14 and TRBJ1-1; D not resolved. Trimming removed 3 bases at V and 4 bases at J, with 9 bases between. Germline values: CDR1 SGHDN, CDR2 FVKESK. The CDR3 is made up of 13 amino acids.

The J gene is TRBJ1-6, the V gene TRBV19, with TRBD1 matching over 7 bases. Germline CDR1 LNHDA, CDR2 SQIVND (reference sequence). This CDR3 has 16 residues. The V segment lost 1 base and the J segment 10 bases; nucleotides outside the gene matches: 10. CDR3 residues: CASSIGDSSFGSPLHF. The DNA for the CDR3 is TGTGCCAGTAGTATAGGGGACAGTTCCTTCGGGTCACCCCTCCACTTT.

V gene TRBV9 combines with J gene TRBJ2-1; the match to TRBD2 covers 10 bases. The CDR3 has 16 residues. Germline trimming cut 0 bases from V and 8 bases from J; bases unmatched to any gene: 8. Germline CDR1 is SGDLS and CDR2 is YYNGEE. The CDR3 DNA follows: TGTGCCAGCAGCGTAGTGATAGCGGGGGGAAGTGATGAGCAGTTCTTC. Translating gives CASSVVIAGGSDEQFF. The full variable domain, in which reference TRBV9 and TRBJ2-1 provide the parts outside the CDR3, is DSGVTQTPKHLITATGQRVTLRCSPRSGDLSVYWYQQSLDQGLQFLIQYYNGEERAKGNILERFSAQQFPDLHSELNLSSLELGDSALYFCASSVVIAGGSDEQFFGPGTRLTVL.

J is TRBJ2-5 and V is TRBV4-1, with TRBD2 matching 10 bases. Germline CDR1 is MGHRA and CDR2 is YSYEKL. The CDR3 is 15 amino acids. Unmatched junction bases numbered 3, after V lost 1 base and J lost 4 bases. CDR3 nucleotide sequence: TGCGCCAGCAGCCAAGCTGGGACTAGCGTAGAGACCCAGTACTTC. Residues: CASSQAGTSVETQYF.

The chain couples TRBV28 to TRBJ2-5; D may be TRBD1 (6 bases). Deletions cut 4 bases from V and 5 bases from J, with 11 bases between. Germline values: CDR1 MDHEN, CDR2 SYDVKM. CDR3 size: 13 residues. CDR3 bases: TGTGCCAGCAGTTCGGGCAGGGGCGAGACCCAGTACTTC. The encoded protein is CASSSGRGETQYF.

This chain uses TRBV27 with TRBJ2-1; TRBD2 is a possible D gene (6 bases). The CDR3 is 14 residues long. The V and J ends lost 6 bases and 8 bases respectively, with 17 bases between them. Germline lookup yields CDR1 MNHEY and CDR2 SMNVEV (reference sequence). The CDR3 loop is CASSPSRGRYEQFF. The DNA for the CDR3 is TGTGCCAGCAGCCCGTCCCGGGGGAGGTATGAGCAGTTCTTC.

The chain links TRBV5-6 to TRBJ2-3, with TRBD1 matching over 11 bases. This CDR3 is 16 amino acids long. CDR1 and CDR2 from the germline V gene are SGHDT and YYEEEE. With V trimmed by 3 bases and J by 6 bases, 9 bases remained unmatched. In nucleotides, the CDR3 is TGTGCCAGCAGCTCGGGGACAGGGGGACCTAAGGATACGCAGTATTTT. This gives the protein CASSSGTGGPKDTQYF.

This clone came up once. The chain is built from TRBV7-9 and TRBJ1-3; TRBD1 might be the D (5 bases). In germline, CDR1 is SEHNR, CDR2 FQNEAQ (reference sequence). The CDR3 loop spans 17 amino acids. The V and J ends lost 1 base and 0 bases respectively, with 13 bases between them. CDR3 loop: CASSLVGDSYSGNTIYF. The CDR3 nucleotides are TGTGCCAGCAGCTTAGTGGGCGACAGTTACTCTGGAAACACCATATATTTT. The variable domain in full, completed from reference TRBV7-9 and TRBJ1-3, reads DTGVSQNPRHKITKRGQNVTFRCDPISEHNRLYWYRQTLGQGPEFLTYFQNEAQLEKSRLLSDRFSAERPKGSFSTLEIQRTEQGDSAMYLCASSLVGDSYSGNTIYFGEGSWLTVV.